Below are 29 T cell receptor beta chains sequenced from a single sample in a study of identical twins. TCRdb re-derived calls from the 5' RACE reads in MiXCR, one entry per CDR3 protein. The sample has about 1.7 million distinct CDR3 sequences; more than 30% are singletons. The sample consisted of cord blood. The receptors derive from a newborn girl in good health.

The chain couples TRBV6-4 to TRBJ2-3, with 7 nucleotides matching TRBD2. This CDR3 region has 15 residues. With V trimmed by 5 bases and J by 3 bases, 8 bases remained unmatched. The germline CDR1 and CDR2 sequences are MRHNA and SNTAGT. The CDR3 nucleotides are TGTGCCAGCAGTTACCTAGCGGAACCAACAGATACGCAGTATTTT. Translating it yields CASSYLAEPTDTQYF.

As regards this clonotype: The germline gene is not matched at one end of the junction; a read error may be the cause. This chain connects TRBV5-1 to TRBJ2-3, with 8 bases aligning to TRBD2. Germline values: CDR1 SGHRS, CDR2 YFSETQ. This CDR3 is built from 16 residues. The CDR3 DNA reads TGCGCCGGCAGCGGGACACTAGCGGCCGGCACAGATACGCAGTATTTT. Translating it yields CAGSGTLAAGTDTQYF.

This clonotype appeared a few times. The V gene is TRBV14, the J gene TRBJ2-3; 13 nucleotides match TRBD2. CDR1 SGHDN and CDR2 FVKESK come from the germline V gene. CDR3 length: 17 amino acids. V shed 2 bases and J 5 bases; nucleotides not matched to a gene: 7. The CDR3 is CASSQTRLAGGKDTQYF. The DNA for the CDR3 is TGTGCCAGCAGCCAAACCAGACTAGCGGGAGGTAAAGATACGCAGTATTTT.

This clonotype has a handful of counts. The V call is TRBV25-1, the J call TRBJ2-7; perhaps TRBD1 as D (5 bases). The V end lost 0 bases, the J end lost 3 bases, and 12 bases lay between the germline ends. The CDR3 totals 15 residues. Germline V CDR1 and CDR2: MGHDK, SYGVNS. For the CDR3, the DNA is TGTGCCAGCAGTGAATACTCGACAGATCGCTACGAGCAGTACTTC. Residues: CASSEYSTDRYEQYF.

This clonotype was recorded once. The rearrangement links TRBV4-2 to TRBJ2-7; TRBD1 matches at 8 bases. Germline CDR1 LGHNA, CDR2 YNFKEQ. There are 15 residues in the CDR3. V lost 4 bases and J lost 3; bases outside the gene matches: 8. The CDR3 sequence: CASSRVGTGRYEQYF. The DNA of the CDR3 is TGTGCCAGCAGCCGCGTAGGGACAGGACGCTACGAGCAGTACTTC.

A note on this clonotype: This may stem from a read error, because a much larger clone lies one nucleotide away. The chain links TRBV5-6 to TRBJ2-4; perhaps TRBD2 as D (5 bases). Trimming removed 1 base from V and 13 bases from J, with 18 bases in between. The CDR3 runs 14 residues. From germline, CDR1 is SGHDT and CDR2 YYEEEE. CDR3 residues: CASSLTGYAYGQYF. The CDR3 DNA reads as TGTGCCAGCAGCTTGACGGGATATGCCTACGGGCAGTACTTC.

As to this clonotype: The junction and the germline gene differ at one end; a read error may be behind it. The genes are TRBV20-1 and TRBJ1-1; possibly TRBD1 for D (6 bases). Germline loops: CDR1 DFQATT, CDR2 SNEGSKA (reference sequence). The length of the CDR3 is 14 residues. The CDR3 region is CSATTGNIKTGAFF. The CDR3 DNA follows: TGCAGTGCTACTACAGGGAATATCAAGACTGGAGCTTTCTTT.

This clonotype was counted a few times. The genes are TRBV2 and TRBJ2-7, with D hard to call. Judging by the DNA end, TRBJ2-5 fits better; the J call may be wrong. Per the germline V gene, CDR1 is SNHLY and CDR2 is FYNNEI. The CDR3 runs to 14 residues. The CDR3 region is CASSDMVGWQTQYF. The CDR3 coding sequence is TGTGCCAGCAGTGATATGGTCGGCTGGCAGACCCAGTACTTC.

Only a few counts were recorded for this clonotype. CDR3 DNA: TGTGCCAGCAGCGAGGGACTGGATCTTTACGAGCAGTACTTC. Translating it yields CASSEGLDLYEQYF. V is TRBV9 and J is TRBJ2-7, with a weak D call TRBD2 (6 bases). This CDR3 region has 14 residues. V was clipped by 3 bases and J by 4 bases, with 14 bases between them. The germline V gene encodes CDR1 SGDLS and CDR2 YYNGEE.

The chain is built from TRBV5-1 and TRBJ1-4; 7 positions agree with TRBD1. There are 15 residues in the CDR3. Trimming at V came to 2 bases and at J to 6 bases, leaving 7 bases not matched to a gene. Germline assignment: CDR1 SGHRS and CDR2 YFSETQ. The CDR3 region is CASSFGDRPYEKLFF. DNA for the CDR3: TGCGCCAGCAGCTTCGGGGACAGACCTTATGAAAAACTGTTTTTT.

The V call is TRBV11-2, the J call TRBJ2-1; weak D call: TRBD1 (6 bases). Germline V gene lookup returns CDR1 SGHAT and CDR2 FQNNGV. CDR3 length: 16 amino acids. V was pared by 5 bases and J by 8 bases, with 22 bases between. CDR3 loop: CASSLAYRTVGDEQFF. CDR3 bases: TGTGCCAGCAGCCTCGCATACCGGACAGTTGGGGATGAGCAGTTCTTC.

The genes are TRBV4-2 and TRBJ1-6; maybe TRBD1 (6 bases). In germline, CDR1 is LGHNA, CDR2 YNFKEQ. V lost 2 bases, J lost 9 bases, and 20 bases lay in between. This CDR3 comprises 17 residues. The CDR3 loop reads CASSQLYVGRGGSPLHF. CDR3 nucleotides: TGTGCCAGCAGCCAACTGTATGTCGGCAGGGGAGGTTCACCCCTCCACTTT.

The J gene is TRBJ2-3, the V gene TRBV5-1; 7 bases align to TRBD1. Looked up from germline, CDR1 is SGHRS and CDR2 is YFSETQ. CDR3 length: 15 residues. V gave up 5 bases and J gave up 0 bases; unmatched junction bases: 6. CDR3 amino acids: CASRFRQGSTDTQYF. CDR3 coding DNA: TGCGCCAGCAGGTTCCGACAGGGTAGCACAGATACGCAGTATTTT.

The chain has TRBV5-1 and TRBJ1-1; the D gene is possibly TRBD1 (6 bases). The CDR3 is made up of 15 amino acids. Trimming shortened V by 1 base and J by 4 bases, and 14 bases separated the two germline ends. In germline, CDR1 is SGHRS, CDR2 YFSETQ. CDR3 in amino acids: CASSLKGGRSTEAFF. The CDR3, as DNA: TGCGCCAGCAGCTTGAAGGGGGGAAGGAGCACTGAAGCTTTCTTT. Combining the CDR3 with reference TRBV5-1 and TRBJ1-1 gives the whole variable domain KAGVTQTPRYLIKTRGQQVTLSCSPISGHRSVSWYQQTPGQGLQFLFEYFSETQRNKGNFPGRFSGRQFSNSRSEMNVSTLELGDSALYLCASSLKGGRSTEAFFGQGTRLTVV.

The chain links TRBV4-2 to TRBJ2-1; no definite D call. The J call is uncertain, as TRBJ2-7 better fits the DNA end. This CDR3 contains 16 residues. CDR1 and CDR2 (germline): LGHNA, YNFKEQ. CDR3 DNA sequence: TGTGCCAGCAGCCAAGATCAGGCAAGCTCCTACAATGAGCAGTACTTC. Its protein is CASSQDQASSYNEQYF.

This clonotype appeared a few times. The chain combines TRBV20-1 with TRBJ2-1; D possibly corresponds to TRBD2 (7 bases). V was cut by 3 bases and J by 2 bases, with 14 bases left in between. Germline lookup yields CDR1 DFQATT and CDR2 SNEGSKA (reference sequence). This CDR3 is 15 amino acids long. In nucleotides, the CDR3 is TGCAGTGCTAGCCTAGGGGGGAGGGCCTACAATGAGCAGTTCTTC. Protein product: CSASLGGRAYNEQFF.

In its sample, this clonotype was seen a few times. The J gene is TRBJ2-7, the V gene TRBV13, with D possibly being TRBD2 (5 bases). CDR3 length: 15 amino acids. Trimming removed 0 bases at V and 2 bases at J, with 11 bases between. The germline V gene encodes CDR1 PRHDT and CDR2 FYEKMQ (reference sequence). The CDR3: CASSLGGGPTYEQYF. DNA of the CDR3: TGTGCCAGCAGCTTAGGTGGAGGCCCAACCTACGAGCAGTACTTC.

The rearrangement uses TRBV18 and TRBJ1-1; D call uncertain. From germline, CDR1 is KGHSH and CDR2 LQKENI. The V end lost 2 bases, the J end lost 2 bases, and 9 bases lay between the germline ends. The CDR3 consists of 14 residues. The chain's CDR3 is CASSPWEGNTEAFF. CDR3 sequence (DNA): TGTGCCAGCTCACCATGGGAGGGTAACACTGAAGCTTTCTTT.

The CDR3 coding sequence is TGTGCCAGCAGTGGGGCCGCCGGTCCGGGAGATACGCAGTATTTT. It codes for CASSGAAGPGDTQYF. The J gene is TRBJ2-3, the V gene TRBV6-5, with a possible D match to TRBD1 (5 bases). Looked up from germline, CDR1 is MNHEY and CDR2 is SVGAGI. This CDR3 is built from 15 residues. Trimming removed 5 bases from V and 5 bases from J, with 17 bases in between.

This clonotype was seen once. J is TRBJ1-5 and V is TRBV12-3 or TRBV12-4, with 7 bases that match TRBD1. V shed 1 base and J 7 bases; nucleotides not matched to a gene: 7. The CDR3 is 15 amino acids. The CDR3 loop reads CASSLGQGDKQPQHF. In DNA, the CDR3 is TGTGCCAGCAGTTTAGGGCAGGGGGATAAACAGCCCCAGCATTTT.

This clonotype has more than one count but fewer than ten. The chain links TRBV5-1 to TRBJ2-1; the match to TRBD2 covers 7 bases. This CDR3 is 15 amino acids long. The germline V gene has CDR1 SGHRS and CDR2 YFSETQ. With 0 bases clipped from V and 6 bases from J, the junction kept 6 bases outside the gene matches. The DNA for the CDR3 is TGCGCCAGCAGCTTGGGAGGGAGGGCCGGCAATGAGCAGTTCTTC. Translation gives CASSLGGRAGNEQFF.

This clonotype was seen only a few times. The CDR3 bases are TGCAGTGCTAAGGTCCGGGGCTATAATTCACCCCTCCACTTT. It is translated as CSAKVRGYNSPLHF. The chain has TRBV20-1 and TRBJ1-6; D call uncertain. Trimming stripped 4 bases from V and 3 bases from J, with 10 bases between. Germline loops: CDR1 DFQATT, CDR2 SNEGSKA (reference sequence). This CDR3 spans 14 amino acids.

This clonotype was seen repeatedly, ten times or more. The chain has TRBV28 and TRBJ2-3; 10 nucleotides align to TRBD1. Losses at the gene ends were 9 bases for V and 0 bases for J; bases not matched to a gene: 3. The CDR3 covers 14 residues. Germline-derived CDR1 and CDR2 are MDHEN and SYDVKM. CDR3 residues: CASGTGASTDTQYF. CDR3 nucleotides: TGTGCCAGTGGGACAGGGGCAAGCACAGATACGCAGTATTTT.

A few counts support this clonotype. Written as DNA, the CDR3 is TGTGCCAGCAGTGAAGATAGGGGATGGCAGCCCCAGCATTTT. Protein: CASSEDRGWQPQHF. This rearrangement joins TRBV6-1 to TRBJ1-5; D possibly corresponds to TRBD1 (5 bases). This CDR3 region has 14 residues. V was pared by 1 base and J by 7 bases, with 11 bases between. Germline V gene lookup returns CDR1 MNHNS and CDR2 SASEGT.

The chain joins TRBV21-1 to TRBJ2-2; the table's D gene call, TRBD2, was not cross checked with the DNA. TRBV21-1 constitutes a pseudogene. The CDR3 length is 19 residues. The CDR3 loop is CASRAAGIAGGHFTGELFF. The CDR3 DNA reads as TGTGCCAGCAGGGCGGCCGGGATAGCGGGGGGCCATTTCACCGGGGAGCTGTTTTTT.

This clonotype was seen a few times. The chain couples TRBV20-1 to TRBJ2-5; tentatively, D is TRBD1 (6 bases). The V end was cut by 3 bases, the J end by 11 bases, with 13 bases between. The length of the CDR3 is 11 residues. CDR1 is DFQATT and CDR2 is SNEGSKA in the germline V gene (reference sequence). The CDR3 sequence: CSASQTGQQYF. The CDR3 DNA sequence: TGCAGTGCTAGCCAAACAGGGCAGCAGTACTTC.

This clonotype has a handful of counts. The rearrangement uses TRBV6-6 and TRBJ1-1; D unresolved. The CDR3 totals 12 residues. Germline CDR1 MNHNY, CDR2 SVGAGI (reference sequence). Trimming removed 1 base from V and 5 bases from J, with 5 bases in between. The CDR3: CASSYYRTEAFF. The CDR3 DNA follows: TGTGCCAGCAGTTACTACCGAACTGAAGCTTTCTTT.

This clonotype was counted between two and nine times. V gene TRBV2 combines with J gene TRBJ2-1; D not certain. V was clipped by 6 bases and J by 8 bases, with 17 bases between them. CDR3 size: 14 residues. Germline V gene data show CDR1 as SNHLY and CDR2 as FYNNEI. The CDR3 nucleotides are TGTGCCAGCAGCGAGGACGCCCTTACCTATGAGCAGTTCTTC. Amino acids: CASSEDALTYEQFF.

The CDR3 DNA reads TGTGCCAGCAGGGACGCTCGAACCGTCCAAGAGACCCAGTACTTC. Its protein product is CASRDARTVQETQYF. V gene TRBV6-5 combines with J gene TRBJ2-5; no clear D. The CDR3 length is 15 residues. Trimming left V 6 bases short and J 1 base short, with 15 bases between. CDR1 is MNHEY, CDR2 SVGAGI, per germline.